These 3 T cell receptor beta chains share one sample of origin, sequenced in a study of identical twins. Each CDR3 protein is one row after TCRdb ran MiXCR on the 5' RACE reads. Of fewer than 500,000 distinct CDR3 sequences listed, around an eighth are singletons. This sample also appeared in a second study, on yellow fever vaccine responses in identical twins.

Sequencing was carried out using CD4+ T cells sorted from blood. Receptors were obtained from a woman aged 18-29 years in good health.

The table lists this clonotype with many counts. V gene TRBV12-3 or TRBV12-4 combines with J gene TRBJ2-7; tentatively, D is TRBD2 (6 bases). The CDR3 runs 11 residues. Deletions cut 6 bases from V and 7 bases from J, with 10 bases between. The CDR3 loop is CASSPRGEQYF. The DNA for the CDR3 is TGTGCCAGCAGCCCCCGGGGGGAGCAGTACTTC.

This clonotype has a handful of counts. The chain recombines TRBV2 with TRBJ2-1; TRBD2 matches 7 bases. The CDR3 is 16 residues long. The V and J ends lost 6 bases and 0 bases, in that order; junction bases with no gene match: 8. Germline loops: CDR1 SNHLY, CDR2 FYNNEI. The CDR3 loop reads CASRASGASSYNEQFF. DNA for the CDR3: TGTGCCAGCAGAGCTAGCGGAGCTAGCTCCTACAATGAGCAGTTCTTC.

The chain joins TRBV24-1 to TRBJ2-3, with TRBD1 identical over 8 bases. V dropped 4 bases and J dropped 4; count of bases not matched to a gene: 9. This CDR3 comprises 16 residues. Germline CDR1 and CDR2: KGHDR and SFDVKD. The CDR3 here is CATSDPGQGKADTQYF. The CDR3 DNA sequence: TGTGCCACCAGTGACCCCGGACAGGGTAAAGCAGATACGCAGTATTTT.